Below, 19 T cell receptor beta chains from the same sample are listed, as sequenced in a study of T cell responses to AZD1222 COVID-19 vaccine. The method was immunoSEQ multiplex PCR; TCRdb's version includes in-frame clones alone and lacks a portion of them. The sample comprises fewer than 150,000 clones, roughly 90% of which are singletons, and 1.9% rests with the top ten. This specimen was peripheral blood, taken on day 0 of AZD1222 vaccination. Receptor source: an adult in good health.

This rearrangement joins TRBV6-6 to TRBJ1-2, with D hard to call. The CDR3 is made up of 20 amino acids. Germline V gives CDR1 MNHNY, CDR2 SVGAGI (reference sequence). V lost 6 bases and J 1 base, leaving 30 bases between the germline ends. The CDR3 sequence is CASSPLAARRADIDNYGYTF. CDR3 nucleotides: TGTGCCAGCAGCCCCCTTGCTGCACGGAGGGCGGATATCGATAACTATGGCTACACCTTC.

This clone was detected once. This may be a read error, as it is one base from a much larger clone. The CDR3 spells CASSLRNQPQHF. DNA for the CDR3: TGTGCCAGCAGTTTAAGGAATCAGCCCCAGCATTTT. The chain combines TRBV28 with TRBJ1-5; D call uncertain. The V end was cut by 2 bases, the J end by 4 bases, with 3 bases between. CDR1 is MDHEN and CDR2 is SYDVKM in the germline V gene. The CDR3 runs to 12 residues. Full variable domain (outside the CDR3, taken from reference TRBV28 and TRBJ1-5): DVKVTQSSRYLVKRTGEKVFLECVQDMDHENMFWYRQDPGLGLRLIYFSYDVKMKEKGDIPEGYSVSREKKERFSLILESASTNQTSMYLCASSLRNQPQHFGDGTRLSIL.

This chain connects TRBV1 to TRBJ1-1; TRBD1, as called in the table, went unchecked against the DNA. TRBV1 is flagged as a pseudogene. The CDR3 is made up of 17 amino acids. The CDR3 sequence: CTSSQDQGNRDNTEAFF. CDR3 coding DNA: TGCACCAGCAGCCAAGATCAAGGGAACAGGGATAACACTGAAGCTTTCTTT.

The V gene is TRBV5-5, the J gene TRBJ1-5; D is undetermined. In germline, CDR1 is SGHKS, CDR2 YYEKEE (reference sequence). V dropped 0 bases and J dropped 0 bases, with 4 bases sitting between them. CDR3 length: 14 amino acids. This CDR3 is CASSLDLSNQPQHF. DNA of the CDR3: TGTGCCAGCAGCTTGGACCTTAGCAATCAGCCCCAGCATTTT.

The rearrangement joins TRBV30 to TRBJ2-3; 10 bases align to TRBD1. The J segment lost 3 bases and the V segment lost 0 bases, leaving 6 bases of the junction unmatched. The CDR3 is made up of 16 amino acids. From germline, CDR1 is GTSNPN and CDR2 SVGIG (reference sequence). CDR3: CAWSVSPGQGTDTQYF. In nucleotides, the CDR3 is TGTGCCTGGAGTGTAAGCCCGGGACAGGGGACAGATACGCAGTATTTT.

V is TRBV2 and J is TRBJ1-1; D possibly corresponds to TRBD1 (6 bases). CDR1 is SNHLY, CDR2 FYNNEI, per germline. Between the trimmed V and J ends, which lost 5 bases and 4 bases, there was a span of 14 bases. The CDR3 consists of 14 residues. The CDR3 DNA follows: TGTGCCAGCAGTATGCAGGGGAGAGGCACTGAAGCTTTCTTT. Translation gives CASSMQGRGTEAFF.

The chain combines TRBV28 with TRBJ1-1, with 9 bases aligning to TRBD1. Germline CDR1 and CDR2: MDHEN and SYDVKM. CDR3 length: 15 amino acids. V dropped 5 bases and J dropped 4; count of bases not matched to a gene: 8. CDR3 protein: CASSQTGGESTEAFF. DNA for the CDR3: TGTGCCAGCAGTCAAACAGGGGGCGAATCCACTGAAGCTTTCTTT.

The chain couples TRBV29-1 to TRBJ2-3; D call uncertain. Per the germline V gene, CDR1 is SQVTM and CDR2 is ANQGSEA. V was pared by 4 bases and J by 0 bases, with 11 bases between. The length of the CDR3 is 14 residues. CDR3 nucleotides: TGCAGCGTTGCAGTTGGTACTAGCACAGATACGCAGTATTTT. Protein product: CSVAVGTSTDTQYF.

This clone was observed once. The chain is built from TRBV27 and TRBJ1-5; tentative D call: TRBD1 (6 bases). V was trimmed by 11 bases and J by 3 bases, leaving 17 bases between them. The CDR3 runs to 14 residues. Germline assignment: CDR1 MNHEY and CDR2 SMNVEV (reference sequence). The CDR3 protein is CAASTGGVNQPQHF. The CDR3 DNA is TGTGCCGCCTCTACTGGGGGCGTCAATCAGCCCCAGCATTTT.

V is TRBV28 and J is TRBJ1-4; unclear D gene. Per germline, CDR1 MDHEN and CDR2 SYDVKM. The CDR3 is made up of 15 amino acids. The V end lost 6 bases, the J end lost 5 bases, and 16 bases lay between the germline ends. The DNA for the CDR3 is TGTGCCAGCAGACCCTATGGAGCGGGGAATGAAAAACTGTTTTTT. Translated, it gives CASRPYGAGNEKLFF.

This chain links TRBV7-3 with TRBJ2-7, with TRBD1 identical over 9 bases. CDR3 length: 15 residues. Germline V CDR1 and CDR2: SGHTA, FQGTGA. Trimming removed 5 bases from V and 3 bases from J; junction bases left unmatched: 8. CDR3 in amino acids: CASSLSGTGIYEQYF. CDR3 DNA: TGTGCCAGCAGCCTTTCCGGGACAGGGATCTACGAGCAGTACTTC.

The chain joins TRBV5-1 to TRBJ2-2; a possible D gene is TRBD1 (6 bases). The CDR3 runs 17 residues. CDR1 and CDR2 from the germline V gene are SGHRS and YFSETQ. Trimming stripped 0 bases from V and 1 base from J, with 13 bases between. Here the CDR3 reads CASSLAGLGQNTGELFF. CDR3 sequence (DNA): TGCGCCAGCAGCTTGGCCGGGTTGGGACAGAACACCGGGGAGCTGTTTTTT.

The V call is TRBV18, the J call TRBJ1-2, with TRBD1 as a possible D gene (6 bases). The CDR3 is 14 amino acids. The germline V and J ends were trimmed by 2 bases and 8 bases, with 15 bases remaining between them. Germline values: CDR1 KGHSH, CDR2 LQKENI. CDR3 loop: CASSPGGAVRGYTF. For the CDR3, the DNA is TGTGCCAGCTCACCAGGGGGCGCAGTTCGAGGCTACACCTTC.

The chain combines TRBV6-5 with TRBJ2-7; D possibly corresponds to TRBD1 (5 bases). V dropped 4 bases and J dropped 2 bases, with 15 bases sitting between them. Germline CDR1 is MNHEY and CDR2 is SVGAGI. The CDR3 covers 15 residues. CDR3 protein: CASSWRQFWTYEQYF. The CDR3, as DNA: TGTGCCAGCAGTTGGCGACAGTTCTGGACCTACGAGCAGTACTTC.

The CDR3 reads CASGLPPNYGYTF. The CDR3 nucleotides read TGTGCTAGTGGTTTGCCTCCTAACTATGGCTACACCTTC. This chain links TRBV12-5 with TRBJ1-2; D unclear. The length of the CDR3 is 13 residues. The germline V gene encodes CDR1 LGHNT and CDR2 FRNRAP. Trimming left V 2 bases short and J 0 bases short, with 4 bases between. Based on the CDR3 plus reference TRBV12-5 and TRBJ1-2, the full variable domain is DARVTQTPRHKVTEMGQEVTMRCQPILGHNTVFWYRQTMMQGLELLAYFRNRAPLDDSGMPKDRFSAEMPDATLATLKIQPSEPRDSAVYFCASGLPPNYGYTFGSGTRLTVV.

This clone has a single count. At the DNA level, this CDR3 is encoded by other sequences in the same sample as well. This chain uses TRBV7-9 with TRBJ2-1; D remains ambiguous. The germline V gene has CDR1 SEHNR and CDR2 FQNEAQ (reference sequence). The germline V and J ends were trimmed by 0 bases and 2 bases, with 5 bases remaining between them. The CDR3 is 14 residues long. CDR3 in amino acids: CASSLAGTYNEQFF. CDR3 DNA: TGTGCCAGCAGCTTAGCTGGTACCTACAATGAGCAGTTCTTC. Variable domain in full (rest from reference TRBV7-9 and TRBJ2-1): DTGVSQNPRHKITKRGQNVTFRCDPISEHNRLYWYRQTLGQGPEFLTYFQNEAQLEKSRLLSDRFSAERPKGSFSTLEIQRTEQGDSAMYLCASSLAGTYNEQFFGPGTRLTVL.

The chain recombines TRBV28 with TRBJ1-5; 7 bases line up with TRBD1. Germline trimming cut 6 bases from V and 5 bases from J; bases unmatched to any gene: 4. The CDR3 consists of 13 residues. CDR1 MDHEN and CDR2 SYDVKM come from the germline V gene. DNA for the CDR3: TGTGCCAGCAGAGGACAGGCCTATCAGCCCCAGCATTTT. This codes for CASRGQAYQPQHF.

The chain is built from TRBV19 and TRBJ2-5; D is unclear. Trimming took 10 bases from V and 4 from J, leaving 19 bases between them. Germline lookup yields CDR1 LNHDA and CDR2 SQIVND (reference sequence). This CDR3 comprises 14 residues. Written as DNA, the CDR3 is TGTGCCACAAAGATCGGCTCTCCAGGAGAGACCCAGTACTTC. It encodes CATKIGSPGETQYF.

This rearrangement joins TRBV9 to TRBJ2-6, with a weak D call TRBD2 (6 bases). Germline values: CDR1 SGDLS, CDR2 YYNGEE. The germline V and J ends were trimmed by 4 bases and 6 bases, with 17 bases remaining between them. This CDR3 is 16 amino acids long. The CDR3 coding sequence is TGTGCCAGCAGCACCCGGACGCGGGATGCGGCCAACGTCCTGACTTTC. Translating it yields CASSTRTRDAANVLTF.